The sequence of this T cell receptor (beta chain) was determined in a study of blood T cell repertoires in COVID-19. CDR1 and CDR2 from the germline V gene are SGHRS and YFSETQ. The CDR3 runs to 15 residues. V was clipped by 4 bases and J by 0 bases, with 11 bases between them. Data came from immunoSEQ multiplex PCR; TCRdb stores just in-frame clones and leaves some out. This sample carries tens of thousands of clones, around 88% of them seen once, and the ten largest clones take about a sixth. This receptor was identified in an older woman with COVID-19, enrolled during active disease. The chain employs TRBV5-1 and TRBJ1-5; no definite D call. Sequenced sample: peripheral blood. CDR3 region: CASSVGVSSNQPQHF. The CDR3 region has the DNA TGCGCCAGCAGCGTAGGAGTGAGTAGCAATCAGCCCCAGCATTTT.